This T cell receptor (beta chain) was identified during a study of cytomegalovirus exposure and HLA in healthy donors. For the study at large: Unique TCR beta sequences numbering approximately 100 million came from about 179 million T cells in an earlier analysis. A preliminary data release comprised tens of millions of unique TCRs obtained from HLA-typed donors.

The ends were cut back, 7 bases at V and 4 bases at J, with 16 bases in the middle. Germline CDR1 KGHSH, CDR2 LQKENI. The CDR3 runs to 14 residues. Findings of the study overall: Researchers counted roughly 150 TCR beta chains as cytomegalovirus-associated.

Primers for the PCR totalled 60 Vbeta and 13 Jbeta. This table comes from immunoSEQ multiplex PCR, and its TCRdb copy is limited to in-frame clones, with some not included. This sample has 120,000 or so clones, with 74% found just once. Nominally healthy donors provided the samples, though records likely missed some immune exposures. There are a few counts of this clone. What it binds is not known. This chain joins TRBV18 and TRBJ2-5; TRBD1 is a possible D gene (6 bases). Input material: PBMCs. This receptor was taken from a woman in her forties or fifties in good health and CMV-seropositive. CDR3: CASFTTGPRETQYF. CDR3 nucleotides: TGTGCCAGCTTCACGACAGGCCCCAGAGAGACCCAGTACTTC. The full variable domain, its missing parts supplied by reference TRBV18 and TRBJ2-5, is NAGVMQNPRHLVRRRGQEARLRCSPMKGHSHVYWYRQLPEEGLKFMVYLQKENIIDESGMPKERFSAEFPKEGPSILRIQQVVRGDSAAYFCASFTTGPRETQYFGPGTRLLVL.